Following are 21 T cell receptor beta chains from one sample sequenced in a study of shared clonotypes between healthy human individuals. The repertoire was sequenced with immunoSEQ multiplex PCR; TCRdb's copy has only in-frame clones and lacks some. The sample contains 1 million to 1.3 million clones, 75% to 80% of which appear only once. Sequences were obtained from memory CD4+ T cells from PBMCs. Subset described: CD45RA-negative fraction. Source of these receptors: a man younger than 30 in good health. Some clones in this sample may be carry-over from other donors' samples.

In DNA, the CDR3 is TGTGCCAGCAGTGAAACAGGGCTAGCGGGATTAAATGAGCAGTTCTTC. Translating it yields CASSETGLAGLNEQFF. The chain joins TRBV2 to TRBJ2-1, with 9 bases identical to TRBD2. V was clipped by 2 bases and J by 7 bases; unmatched bases: 9. The CDR3 extends over 16 amino acids. Germline V gives CDR1 SNHLY, CDR2 FYNNEI.

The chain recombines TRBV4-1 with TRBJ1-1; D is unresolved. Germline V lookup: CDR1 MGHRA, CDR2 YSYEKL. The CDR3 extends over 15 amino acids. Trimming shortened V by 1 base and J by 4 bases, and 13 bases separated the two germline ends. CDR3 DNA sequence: TGCGCCAGCAGCCAAGGGCCACTTATGGGCACTGAAGCTTTCTTT. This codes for CASSQGPLMGTEAFF.

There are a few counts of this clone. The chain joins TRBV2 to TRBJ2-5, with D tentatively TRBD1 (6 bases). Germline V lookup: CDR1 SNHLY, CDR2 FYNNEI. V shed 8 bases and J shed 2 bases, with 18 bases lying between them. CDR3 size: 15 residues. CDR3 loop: CASRERTEEQETQYF. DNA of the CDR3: TGTGCCAGCCGAGAACGGACAGAAGAGCAAGAGACCCAGTACTTC. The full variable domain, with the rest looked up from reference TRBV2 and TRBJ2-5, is EPEVTQTPSHQVTQMGQEVILRCVPISNHLYFYWYRQILGQKVEFLVSFYNNEISEKSEIFDDQFSVERPDGSNFTLKIRSTKLEDSAMYFCASRERTEEQETQYFGPGTRLLVL.

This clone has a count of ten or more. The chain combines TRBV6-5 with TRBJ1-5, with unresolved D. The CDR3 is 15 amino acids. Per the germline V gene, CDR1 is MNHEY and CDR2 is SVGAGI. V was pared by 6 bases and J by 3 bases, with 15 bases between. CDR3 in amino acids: CASRPGRNPNQPQHF. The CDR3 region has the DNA TGTGCCAGCAGACCCGGACGGAACCCCAATCAGCCCCAGCATTTT.

The CDR3 region has the DNA TGTGCCAGCAGTCCCGCGGGGAGCGGGAAAGACAATGAGCAGTTCTTC. This codes for CASSPAGSGKDNEQFF. The V gene is TRBV28, the J gene TRBJ2-1; 7 bases are shared with TRBD2. The V gene end was trimmed by 5 bases and the J gene end by 5 bases; junction bases not matched to a gene: 12. There are 16 residues in the CDR3. Germline V gene sequence: CDR1 MDHEN, CDR2 SYDVKM.

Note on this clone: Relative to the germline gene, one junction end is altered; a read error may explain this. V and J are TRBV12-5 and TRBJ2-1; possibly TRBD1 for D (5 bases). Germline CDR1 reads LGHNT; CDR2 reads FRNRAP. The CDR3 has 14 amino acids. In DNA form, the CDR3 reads TGTGCTAGTGGTTTCGGGTCAGTCGAGGCAGGGCTGCTCTTC. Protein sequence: CASGFGSVEAGLLF.

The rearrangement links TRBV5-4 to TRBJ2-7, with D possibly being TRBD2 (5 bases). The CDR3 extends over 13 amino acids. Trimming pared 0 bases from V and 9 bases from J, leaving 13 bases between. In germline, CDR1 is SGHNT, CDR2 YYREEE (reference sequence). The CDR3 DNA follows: TGTGCCAGCAGCTTGGCCGGGATCGAAGGGCAGTACTTC. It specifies CASSLAGIEGQYF.

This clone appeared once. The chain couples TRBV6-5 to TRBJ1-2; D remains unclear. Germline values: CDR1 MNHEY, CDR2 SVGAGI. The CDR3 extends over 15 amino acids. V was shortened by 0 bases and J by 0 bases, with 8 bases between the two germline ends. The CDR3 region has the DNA TGTGCCAGCAGTTACTCGATCGGTTCTAACTATGGCTACACCTTC. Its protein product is CASSYSIGSNYGYTF.

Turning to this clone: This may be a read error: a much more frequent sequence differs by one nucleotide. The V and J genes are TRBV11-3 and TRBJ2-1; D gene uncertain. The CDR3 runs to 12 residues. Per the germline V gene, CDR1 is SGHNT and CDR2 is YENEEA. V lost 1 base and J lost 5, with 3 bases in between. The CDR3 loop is CASSLGNNEQFF. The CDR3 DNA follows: TGTGCCAGCAGCTTAGGAAACAATGAGCAGTTCTTC.

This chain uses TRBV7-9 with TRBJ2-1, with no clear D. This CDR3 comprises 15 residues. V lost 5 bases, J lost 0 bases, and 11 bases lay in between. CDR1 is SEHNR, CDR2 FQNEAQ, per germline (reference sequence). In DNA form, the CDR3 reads TGTGCCAGCAGCCCGCGACGGAGCTCCTACAATGAGCAGTTCTTC. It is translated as CASSPRRSSYNEQFF.

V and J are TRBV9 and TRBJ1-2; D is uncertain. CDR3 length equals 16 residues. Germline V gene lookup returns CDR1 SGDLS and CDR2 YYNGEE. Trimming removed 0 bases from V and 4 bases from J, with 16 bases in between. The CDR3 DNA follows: TGTGCCAGCAGCGTAGGATCGGATCTCTTGTCCTATGGCTACACCTTC. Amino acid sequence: CASSVGSDLLSYGYTF.

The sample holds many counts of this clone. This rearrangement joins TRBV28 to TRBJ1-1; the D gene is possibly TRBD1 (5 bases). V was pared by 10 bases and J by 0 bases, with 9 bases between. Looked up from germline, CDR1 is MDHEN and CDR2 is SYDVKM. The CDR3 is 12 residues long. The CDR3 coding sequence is TGTGCCATTGGGACCATGAACACTGAAGCTTTCTTT. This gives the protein CAIGTMNTEAFF.

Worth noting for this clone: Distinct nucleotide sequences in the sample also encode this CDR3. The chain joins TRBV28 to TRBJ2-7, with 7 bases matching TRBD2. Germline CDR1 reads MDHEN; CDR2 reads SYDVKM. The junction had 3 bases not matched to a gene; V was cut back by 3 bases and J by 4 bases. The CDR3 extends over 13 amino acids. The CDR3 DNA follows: TGTGCCAGCAGTTTGGGAGGGCAATACGAGCAGTACTTC. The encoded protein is CASSLGGQYEQYF.

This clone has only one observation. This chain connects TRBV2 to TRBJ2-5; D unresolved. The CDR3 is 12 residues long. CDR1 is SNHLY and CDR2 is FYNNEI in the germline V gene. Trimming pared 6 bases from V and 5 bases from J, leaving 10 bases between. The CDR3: CASSATWETQYF. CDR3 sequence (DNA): TGTGCCAGCAGCGCCACCTGGGAGACCCAGTACTTC.

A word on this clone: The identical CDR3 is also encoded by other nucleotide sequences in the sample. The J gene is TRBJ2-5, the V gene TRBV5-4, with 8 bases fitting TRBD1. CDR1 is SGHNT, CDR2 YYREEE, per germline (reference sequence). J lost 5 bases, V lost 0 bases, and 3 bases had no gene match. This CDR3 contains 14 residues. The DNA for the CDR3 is TGTGCCAGCAGCTTGGACAGGGGGGTTGAGACCCAGTACTTC. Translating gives CASSLDRGVETQYF.

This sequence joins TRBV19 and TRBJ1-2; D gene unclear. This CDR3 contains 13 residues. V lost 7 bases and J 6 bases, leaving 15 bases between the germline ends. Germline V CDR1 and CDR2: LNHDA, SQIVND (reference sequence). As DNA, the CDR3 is TGTGCCAGTACCAACGCCGGGTTCAATGGCTACACCTTC. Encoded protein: CASTNAGFNGYTF.

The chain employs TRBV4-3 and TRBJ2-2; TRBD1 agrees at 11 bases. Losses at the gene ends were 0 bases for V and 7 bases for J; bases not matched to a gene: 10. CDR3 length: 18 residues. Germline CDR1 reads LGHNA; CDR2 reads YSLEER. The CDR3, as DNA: TGCGCCAGCAGCCAAGACTACTTCCGGGACAGGGGGGACGGGGAGCTGTTTTTT. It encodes CASSQDYFRDRGDGELFF.

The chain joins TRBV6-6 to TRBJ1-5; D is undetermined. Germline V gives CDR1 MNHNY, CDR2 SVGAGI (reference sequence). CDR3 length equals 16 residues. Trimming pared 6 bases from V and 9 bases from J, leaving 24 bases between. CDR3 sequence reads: CASSLKGAQDLGPQHF. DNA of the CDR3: TGTGCCAGCAGCCTAAAGGGTGCCCAGGACCTGGGGCCCCAGCATTTT.

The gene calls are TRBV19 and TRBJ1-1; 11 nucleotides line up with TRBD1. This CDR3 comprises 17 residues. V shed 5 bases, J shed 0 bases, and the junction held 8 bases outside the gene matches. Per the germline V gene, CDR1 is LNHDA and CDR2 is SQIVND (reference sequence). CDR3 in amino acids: CASSLRTGGFMNTEAFF. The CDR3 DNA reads TGTGCCAGTAGTTTACGGACAGGGGGCTTCATGAACACTGAAGCTTTCTTT.

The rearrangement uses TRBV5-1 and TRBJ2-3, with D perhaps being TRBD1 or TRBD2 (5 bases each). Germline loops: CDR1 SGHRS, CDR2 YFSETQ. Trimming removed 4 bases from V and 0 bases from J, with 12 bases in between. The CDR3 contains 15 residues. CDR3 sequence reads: CASSPGTESTDTQYF. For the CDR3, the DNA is TGCGCCAGCAGCCCCGGGACGGAGAGCACAGATACGCAGTATTTT.

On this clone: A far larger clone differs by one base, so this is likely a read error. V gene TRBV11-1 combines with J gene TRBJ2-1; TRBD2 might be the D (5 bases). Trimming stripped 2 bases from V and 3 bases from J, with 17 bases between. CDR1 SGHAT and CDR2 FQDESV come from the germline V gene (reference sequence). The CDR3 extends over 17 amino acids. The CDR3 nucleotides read TGTGCCAGCAGCTTACTTTCCGTATCGGGATTCTACAATGAGCAGTTCTTC. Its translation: CASSLLSVSGFYNEQFF.